This T cell receptor beta chain was profiled in a study of CD8 T cells in ankylosing spondylitis. Germline loops: CDR1 MNHEY, CDR2 SVGAGI. J gave up 4 bases and V 5 bases, and 6 bases lay outside the gene matches. The CDR3 runs 14 residues. To note about this clonotype: The antigen remains undetermined.

Study-wide results and caveats: Significant enrichment of disease-linked clones was reported in matched ankylosing spondylitis synovial fluid. Within peripheral blood, clones linked to disease were CD8+ and relatively rare. Ankylosing spondylitis blood appeared to be characterized by a TCR beta motif of under ten highly homologous variants.

Quantitative molecular-barcoded 5'-RACE generated the TCR beta libraries. One entry per CDR3 protein, called by TCRdb with MiXCR from the 5' RACE reads. The sample has about 88,000 distinct CDR3 sequences; approximately 30% are singletons. The chain carries TRBV6-5 and TRBJ2-5, with 8 bases fitting TRBD2. The sample consisted of blood, either unsorted or a sorted T cell fraction (not recorded which). The TCR comes from a male donor with ankylosing spondylitis or in good health (not recorded which). CDR3 nucleotide sequence: TGTGCCAGCAGTCTACAGCGGGAGAGAGAGACCCAGTACTTC. It codes for CASSLQRERETQYF.